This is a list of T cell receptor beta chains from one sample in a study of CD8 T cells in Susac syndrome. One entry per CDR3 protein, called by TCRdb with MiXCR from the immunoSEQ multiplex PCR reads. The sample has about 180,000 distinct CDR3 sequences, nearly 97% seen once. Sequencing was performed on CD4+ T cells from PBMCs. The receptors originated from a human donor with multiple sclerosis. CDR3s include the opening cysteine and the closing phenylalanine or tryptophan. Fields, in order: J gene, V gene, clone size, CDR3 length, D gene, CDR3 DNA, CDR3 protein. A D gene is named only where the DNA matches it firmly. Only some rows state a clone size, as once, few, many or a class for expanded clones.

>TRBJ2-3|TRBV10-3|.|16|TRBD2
TGTGCCATCAGTGTGACTAGCGGGGGGCCCACAGATACGCAGTATTTT
CAISVTSGGPTDTQYF
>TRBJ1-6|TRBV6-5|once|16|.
TGTGCCAGCAGTTACTCCGCGGATTTAGGAAATTCACCCCTCCACTTT
CASSYSADLGNSPLHF
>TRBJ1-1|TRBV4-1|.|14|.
TGCGCCAGCAGCCAAGAGTCACAGAACACTGAAGCTTTCTTT
CASSQESQNTEAFF
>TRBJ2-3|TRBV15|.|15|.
TGTGCCACCAGCAGGACTGGCGGGGGCGCAGATACGCAGTATTTT
CATSRTGGGADTQYF
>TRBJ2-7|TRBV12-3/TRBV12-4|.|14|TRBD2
TGTGCCAGCAGCCCACCAGGACTAGCGAGTAGGCAGTACTTC
CASSPPGLASRQYF
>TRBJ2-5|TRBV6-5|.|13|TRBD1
TGTGCCAGCAGGAGACAGGGGAGGGAGACCCAGTACTTC
CASRRQGRETQYF
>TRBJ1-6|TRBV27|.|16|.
TGTGCCAGCAGTTGGCAGGGAAGCTCCTATAATTCACCCCTCCACTTT
CASSWQGSSYNSPLHF
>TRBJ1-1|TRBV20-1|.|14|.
TGCAGTGCTAGGAGGGGGGGTTTCGGCACTGAAGCTTTCTTT
CSARRGGFGTEAFF
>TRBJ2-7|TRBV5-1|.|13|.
TGCGCCAGCAGCTCGGGAGCGACCTACGAGCAGTACTTC
CASSSGATYEQYF
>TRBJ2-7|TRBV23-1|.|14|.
TGCGCCAGCAGGTCGGGGTCCCTCACCTACGAGCAGTACTTC
CASRSGSLTYEQYF